The clone carrying this T cell receptor (beta chain) was counted a few times. Its antigen is unknown. Other DNA sequences in this specimen translate into the identical CDR3. With 3 bases clipped from V and 4 bases from J, the junction kept 0 bases outside the gene matches. The CDR3 consists of 13 residues. The germline gives CDR1 KGHSH, CDR2 LQKENI. These data are taken from a study of beta chain features in type 1 diabetes. Study findings and constraints: Shorter TCRB CDR3s, moderately but significantly so, marked every one of the four CD4+ subsets in Type 1 diabetes patients.

Expressed TCRB transcripts were sequenced because the isolated RNA had all been reverse transcribed beforehand. Produced via immunoSEQ multiplex PCR; TCRdb's table is partial and in-frame only. The table records 550,000 to 850,000 clones, around an eighth of them present only once. The TCR was taken from a man between 18 and 29 years old with type 1 diabetes. The rearrangement joins TRBV18 to TRBJ2-5, with TRBD1 matching over 9 bases. Sequenced: naive CD4+ T cells from blood. CDR3 amino acids: CASSPGQGETQYF. In DNA, the CDR3 is TGTGCCAGCTCACCGGGACAGGGAGAGACCCAGTACTTC.